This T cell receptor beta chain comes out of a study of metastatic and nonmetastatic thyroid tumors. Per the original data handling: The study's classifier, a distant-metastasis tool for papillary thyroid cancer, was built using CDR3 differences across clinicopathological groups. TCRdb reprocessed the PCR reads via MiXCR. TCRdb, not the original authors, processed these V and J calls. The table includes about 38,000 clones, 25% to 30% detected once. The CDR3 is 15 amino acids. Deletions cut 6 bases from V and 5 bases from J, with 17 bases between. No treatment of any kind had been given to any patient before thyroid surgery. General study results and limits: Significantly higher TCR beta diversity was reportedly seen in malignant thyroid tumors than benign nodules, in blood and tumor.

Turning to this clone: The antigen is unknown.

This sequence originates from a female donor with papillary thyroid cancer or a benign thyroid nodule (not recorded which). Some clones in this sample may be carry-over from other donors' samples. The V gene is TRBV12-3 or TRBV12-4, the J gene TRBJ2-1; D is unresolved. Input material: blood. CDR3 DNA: TGTGCCAGCAGGCCCGCGGAATTCGGTAACAATGAGCAGTTCTTC. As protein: CASRPAEFGNNEQFF.